This entry features one T cell receptor beta chain sequence. This specimen belongs to a study of blood T cell repertoires in COVID-19. Generated by immunoSEQ multiplex PCR, the TCRdb table keeps only in-frame clones and is missing some. The top ten hold 0.95% to 1.5% of the sample, which has 85,000 to 90,000 clones, less than 90% seen once. Losses at the gene ends were 4 bases for V and 0 bases for J; bases not matched to a gene: 6. Germline V gene sequence: CDR1 LGHDT, CDR2 YNNKEL (reference sequence). The CDR3 contains 16 residues. Sequenced input: peripheral blood. This TCR came from a man older than 75 with active or convalescent COVID-19. V is TRBV3-1 (or the pseudogene TRBV3-2) and J is TRBJ2-1, with TRBD2 matching 7 bases. The chain's CDR3 is CASSPIGGSSYNEQFF. DNA for the CDR3: TGTGCCAGCAGCCCTATCGGGGGGAGCTCCTACAATGAGCAGTTCTTC.